The TCR beta chain under discussion was sequenced for a study of shared clonotypes between healthy human individuals. Turning to the study itself: Samples came from two female and three male donors aged 18 to 49.

The germline V gene encodes CDR1 SGDLS and CDR2 YYNGEE. CDR3 size: 17 residues. V dropped 0 bases and J dropped 7 bases, with 20 bases sitting between them. This clone was counted a single time. Here immunoSEQ multiplex PCR was the method, and the copy in TCRdb shows in-frame clones only, minus some. The sample has about 600,000 clones, roughly 98% seen once. CD45RO-negative CD8 cells positively selected for CCR7 made up the naive population, which excluded terminally differentiated effector memory CD45RA+ cells. The clonotype originates from a man aged 25-45 years in good health. Source material: naive CD8+ T cells sorted from blood. J is TRBJ2-1 and V is TRBV9; TRBD2 is a possible D gene (6 bases). The CDR3 DNA follows: TGTGCCAGCAGCGTAGATGGTTTGGCGGGTCGGGGGAATGAGCAGTTCTTC. Its translation is CASSVDGLAGRGNEQFF.